This T cell receptor (beta chain) is drawn from a study of ipilimumab plus nivolumab after autologous stem cell transplantation. As for the study in general: Median doses per patient: roughly five ipilimumab, 7 to 9 nivolumab. The myeloma group: high-risk transplant-naive, or relapse within 3 years after first autologous transplant. Findings of the study overall: Authors suggest TCR repertoire, Treg phenotype and gut microbiota support further study.

Repertoires were generated with immunoSEQ multiplex PCR, while TCRdb's copy carries only in-frame clones and drops some. Altogether 4,500 to 6,000 clones are present, about two thirds being singletons, with the ten largest covering 28%. Patients got 3 mg/kg IV nivolumab weeks 1, 4, 7, 10, then biweekly through week 26. The CDR3 is made up of 16 amino acids. V was trimmed by 4 bases and J by 0 bases, leaving 15 bases between them. Germline V gives CDR1 SEHNR, CDR2 FQNEAQ (reference sequence). In regard to this clone: The antigen is not known.

V usage is TRBV7-9 and J usage is TRBJ1-2, with D unclear. This clonotype was sampled from a male donor with multiple myeloma. Sequenced here: PBMCs, sampled in a trial of ipilimumab plus nivolumab as post-transplant consolidation. The CDR3 is CASSSRRQTTNYGYTF. For the CDR3, the DNA is TGTGCCAGCAGCTCCCGTCGGCAGACTACTAACTATGGCTACACCTTC.